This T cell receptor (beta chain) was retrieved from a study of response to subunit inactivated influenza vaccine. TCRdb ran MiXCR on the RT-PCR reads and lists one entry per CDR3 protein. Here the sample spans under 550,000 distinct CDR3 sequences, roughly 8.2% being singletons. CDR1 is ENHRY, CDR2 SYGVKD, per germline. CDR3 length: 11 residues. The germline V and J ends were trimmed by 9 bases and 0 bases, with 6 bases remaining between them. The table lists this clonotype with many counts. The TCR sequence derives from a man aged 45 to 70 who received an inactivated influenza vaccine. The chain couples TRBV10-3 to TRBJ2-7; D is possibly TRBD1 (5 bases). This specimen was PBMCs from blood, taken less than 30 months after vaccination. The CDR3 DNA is TGTGCCATTCAGGGCTCCTACGAGCAGTACTTC. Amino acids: CAIQGSYEQYF.